This entry lists 13 T cell receptor beta chains sequenced from one sample in a study of blood T cell repertoires in COVID-19. The table came from immunoSEQ multiplex PCR; TCRdb's copy has only in-frame clones and leaves some out. The repertoire has tens of thousands of clones, around nine tenths of them found once; the top ten carry approximately 4.4%. Sequences were obtained from peripheral blood. The receptor source for this set is a woman of 80 years or more with acute or convalescent COVID-19.

The chain has TRBV11-1 and TRBJ2-5, with a weak D call TRBD2 (5 bases). The CDR3 runs 14 residues. Germline V gives CDR1 SGHAT, CDR2 FQDESV (reference sequence). V was pared by 5 bases and J by 7 bases, with 17 bases between. For the CDR3, the DNA is TGTGCCAGCAGCCCCGGGGAGAATCGGGGGACCCAGTACTTC. It is translated as CASSPGENRGTQYF.

The chain links TRBV5-1 to TRBJ2-1, with a possible D match to TRBD2 (6 bases). Trimming left V 1 base short and J 0 bases short, with 17 bases between. Germline loops: CDR1 SGHRS, CDR2 YFSETQ. The CDR3 extends over 18 amino acids. CDR3 bases: TGCGCCAGCAGCTTGACCCTGGGGACTGGAGGCTCCTACAATGAGCAGTTCTTC. It is translated as CASSLTLGTGGSYNEQFF.

The rearrangement links TRBV19 to TRBJ1-1; D possibly corresponds to TRBD1 (6 bases). The V and J ends lost 7 bases and 2 bases respectively, with 14 bases between them. This CDR3 contains 14 residues. The germline CDR1 and CDR2 sequences are LNHDA and SQIVND (reference sequence). The CDR3 DNA follows: TGTGCCAGTATATTAAGGGGGATAAACACTGAAGCTTTCTTT. This gives the protein CASILRGINTEAFF.

The chain's CDR3 is CASRAGSNQPQHF. DNA of the CDR3: TGTGCCAGCAGAGCGGGGAGCAATCAGCCCCAGCATTTT. This chain links TRBV2 with TRBJ1-5; D is ambiguous. The V end was cut by 6 bases, the J end by 1 base, with 7 bases between. The germline gives CDR1 SNHLY, CDR2 FYNNEI. The CDR3 runs to 13 residues.

The rearrangement joins TRBV2 to TRBJ2-7; TRBD2 agrees at 14 bases. V dropped 5 bases and J dropped 2; count of bases not matched to a gene: 8. The germline V gene encodes CDR1 SNHLY and CDR2 FYNNEI. This CDR3 is built from 17 residues. The CDR3 nucleotides read TGTGCCAGCAGTCGACGGGGGACTAGCGGGGGAACCTACGAGCAGTACTTC. As protein: CASSRRGTSGGTYEQYF.

V is TRBV4-1 and J is TRBJ1-4; D uncertain. This CDR3 comprises 14 residues. V was clipped by 4 bases and J by 9 bases, with 15 bases between them. The germline V gene has CDR1 MGHRA and CDR2 YSYEKL. The CDR3 loop is CASSPRGGPQKLFF. The CDR3 bases are TGCGCCAGCAGCCCCCGGGGTGGGCCCCAAAAACTGTTTTTT.

The chain uses TRBV7-2 and TRBJ1-5, with D tentatively TRBD1 (5 bases). The CDR3 contains 14 residues. Germline V gene sequence: CDR1 SGHTA, CDR2 FQGNSA. The V gene lost 8 bases and the J gene lost 6 bases, with 17 bases spanning the gap. The CDR3 DNA reads TGTGCCAGCGAAGCAAGTAGGGGCTTTCAGCCCCAGCATTTT. It yields the protein CASEASRGFQPQHF.

The rearrangement joins TRBV27 to TRBJ2-1; 13 bases map to TRBD2. The length of the CDR3 is 18 residues. The V segment lost 6 bases and the J segment 9 bases; nucleotides outside the gene matches: 17. Germline V gene sequence: CDR1 MNHEY, CDR2 SMNVEV (reference sequence). The DNA of the CDR3 is TGTGCCAGCAGGAAGACTAGCGGGAGGTCTCAATTACCGGGTGAGCAGTTCTTC. It yields the protein CASRKTSGRSQLPGEQFF.

The CDR3 DNA follows: TGTGCCATCAGTGCTTCGACAGAGACTAATGAAAAACTGTTTTTT. Its translation: CAISASTETNEKLFF. V and J are TRBV10-3 and TRBJ1-4, with D possibly TRBD1 on 5 matching bases. The CDR3 length is 15 residues. The V gene's germline CDR1 is ENHRY and CDR2 SYGVKD. The ends were cut back, 4 bases at V and 2 bases at J, with 11 bases in the middle.

The CDR3 loop reads CASSRQGEAVPNQPQHF. In DNA form, the CDR3 reads TGTGCCAGCAGCAGACAGGGAGAAGCAGTACCCAATCAGCCCCAGCATTTT. The chain couples TRBV6-2 or TRBV6-3 to TRBJ1-5, with TRBD1 matching 7 bases. Losses at the gene ends were 6 bases for V and 3 bases for J; bases not matched to a gene: 14. Looked up from germline, CDR1 is MNHEY and CDR2 is SVGEGT. This CDR3 region has 17 residues.

The V gene is TRBV7-2, the J gene TRBJ2-2; 8 bases are shared with TRBD1. CDR1 and CDR2 (germline): SGHTA, FQGNSA. After removal of 5 bases from V and 2 bases from J, the junction contained 7 bases not matched to a gene. The CDR3 totals 16 residues. CDR3 DNA sequence: TGTGCCAGCAGCCCGAGGACAGGGATTAACACCGGGGAGCTGTTTTTT. Translated: CASSPRTGINTGELFF.

The chain couples TRBV5-1 to TRBJ2-2; a possible D gene is TRBD1 (6 bases). Germline CDR1 is SGHRS and CDR2 is YFSETQ. This CDR3 has 18 residues. The V end was cut by 4 bases, the J end by 0 bases, with 19 bases between. The CDR3 sequence is CASSVEPGQPTNTGELFF. As DNA, the CDR3 is TGCGCCAGCAGCGTCGAACCGGGACAACCCACGAACACCGGGGAGCTGTTTTTT.

The sample holds a few counts of this clone. The chain is built from TRBV9 and TRBJ1-1, with D possibly being TRBD1 (5 bases). V was pared by 0 bases and J by 0 bases, with 9 bases between. Germline CDR1 is SGDLS and CDR2 is YYNGEE. The CDR3 consists of 15 residues. The DNA of the CDR3 is TGTGCCAGCAGCGTAGTTACAGGTATGAACACTGAAGCTTTCTTT. This codes for CASSVVTGMNTEAFF.